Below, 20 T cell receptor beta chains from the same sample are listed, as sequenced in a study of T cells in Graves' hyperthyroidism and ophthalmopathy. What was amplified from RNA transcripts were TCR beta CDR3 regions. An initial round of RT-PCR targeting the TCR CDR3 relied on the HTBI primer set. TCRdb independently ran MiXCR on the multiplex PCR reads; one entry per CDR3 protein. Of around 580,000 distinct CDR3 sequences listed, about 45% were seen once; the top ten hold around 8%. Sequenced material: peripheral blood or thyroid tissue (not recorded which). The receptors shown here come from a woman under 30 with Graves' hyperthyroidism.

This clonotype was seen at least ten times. CDR3 region: CASSLRAGHRGGYTF. Here the CDR3 DNA reads TGTGCCAGCAGTTTGAGGGCAGGGCATAGAGGTGGCTACACCTTC. The genes are TRBV12-3 or TRBV12-4 and TRBJ1-2; the D gene is possibly TRBD1 (5 bases). Trimming shortened V by 3 bases and J by 7 bases, and 18 bases separated the two germline ends. The CDR3 length is 15 residues.

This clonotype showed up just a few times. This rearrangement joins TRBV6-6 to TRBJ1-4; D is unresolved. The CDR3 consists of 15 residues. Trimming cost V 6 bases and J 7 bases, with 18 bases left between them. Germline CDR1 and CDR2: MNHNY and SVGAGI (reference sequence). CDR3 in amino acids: CASSPQMGSAEKLFF. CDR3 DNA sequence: TGTGCCAGCAGCCCGCAGATGGGGTCAGCTGAAAAACTGTTTTTT.

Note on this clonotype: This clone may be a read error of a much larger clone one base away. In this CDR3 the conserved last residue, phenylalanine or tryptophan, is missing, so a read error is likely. The CDR3 loop reads CSASNRDYGYTL. The CDR3 DNA follows: TGCAGTGCTAGTAACAGGGACTATGGCTACACCCTC. V gene TRBV20-1 combines with J gene TRBJ1-2, with D perhaps TRBD1 (6 bases). Germline CDR1 and CDR2: DFQATT and SNEGSKA (reference sequence). The CDR3 is 12 amino acids. V was clipped by 3 bases and J by 3 bases, with 8 bases between them.

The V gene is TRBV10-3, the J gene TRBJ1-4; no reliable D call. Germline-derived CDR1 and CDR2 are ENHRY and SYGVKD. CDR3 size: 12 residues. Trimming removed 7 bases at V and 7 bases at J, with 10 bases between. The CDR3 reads CAITGDGEKLFF. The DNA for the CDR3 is TGTGCCATCACTGGGGATGGTGAAAAACTGTTTTTT.

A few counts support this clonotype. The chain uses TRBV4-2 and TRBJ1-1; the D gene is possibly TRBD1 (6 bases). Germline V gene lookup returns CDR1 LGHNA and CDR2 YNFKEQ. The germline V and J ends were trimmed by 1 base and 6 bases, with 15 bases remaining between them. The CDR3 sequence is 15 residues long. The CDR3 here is CASSQVNRVPPEAFF. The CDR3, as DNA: TGTGCCAGCAGCCAAGTAAACAGGGTCCCTCCTGAAGCTTTCTTT.

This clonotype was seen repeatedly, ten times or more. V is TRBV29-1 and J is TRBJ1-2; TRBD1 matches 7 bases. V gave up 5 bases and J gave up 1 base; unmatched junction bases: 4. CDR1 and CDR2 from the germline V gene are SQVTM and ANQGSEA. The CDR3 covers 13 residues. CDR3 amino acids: CSVRAGGNYGYTF. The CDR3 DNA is TGCAGCGTTAGGGCAGGGGGTAACTATGGCTACACCTTC.

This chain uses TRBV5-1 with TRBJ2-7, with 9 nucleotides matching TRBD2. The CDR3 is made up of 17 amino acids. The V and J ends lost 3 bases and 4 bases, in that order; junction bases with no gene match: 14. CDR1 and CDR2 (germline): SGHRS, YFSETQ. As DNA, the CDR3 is TGCGCCAGCAGCTGGAGAGGGGCTAGCGGGGCCCCTTACGAGCAGTACTTC. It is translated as CASSWRGASGAPYEQYF.

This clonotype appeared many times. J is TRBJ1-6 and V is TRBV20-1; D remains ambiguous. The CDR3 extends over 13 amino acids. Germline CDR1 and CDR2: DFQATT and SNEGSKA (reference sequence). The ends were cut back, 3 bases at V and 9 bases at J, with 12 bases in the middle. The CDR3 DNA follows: TGCAGTGCTAGGGCCCGGTCGGGTTCACCCCTCCACTTT. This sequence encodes CSARARSGSPLHF.

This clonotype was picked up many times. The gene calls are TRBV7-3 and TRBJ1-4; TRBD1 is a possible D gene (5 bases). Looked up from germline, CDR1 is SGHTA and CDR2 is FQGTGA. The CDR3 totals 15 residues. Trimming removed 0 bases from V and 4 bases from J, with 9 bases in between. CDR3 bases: TGTGCCAGCAGCTTAACGGGGACCCGTAATGAAAAACTGTTTTTT. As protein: CASSLTGTRNEKLFF.

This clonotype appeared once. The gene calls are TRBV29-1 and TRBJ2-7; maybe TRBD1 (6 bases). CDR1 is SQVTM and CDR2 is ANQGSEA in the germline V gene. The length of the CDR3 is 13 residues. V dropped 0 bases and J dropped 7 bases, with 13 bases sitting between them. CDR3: CSVEEQGKMEQYF. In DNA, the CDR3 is TGCAGCGTTGAAGAACAGGGAAAGATGGAGCAGTACTTC.

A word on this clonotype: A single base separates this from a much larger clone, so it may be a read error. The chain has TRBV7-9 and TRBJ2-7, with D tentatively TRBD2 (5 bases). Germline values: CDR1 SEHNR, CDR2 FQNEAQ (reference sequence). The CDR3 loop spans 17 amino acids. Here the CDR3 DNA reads TGTGCCAGCAGCCCACCAGGTTTGGACCCGGAGGCCTACGAGCGGTACTTC. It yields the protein CASSPPGLDPEAYERYF.

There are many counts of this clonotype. CDR3 DNA: TGTGCCAGCAGTTTAGCCGGGACAGGGCCCAATCAGCCCCAGCATTTT. Translating gives CASSLAGTGPNQPQHF. This chain connects TRBV28 to TRBJ1-5; 9 nucleotides match TRBD1. V was pared by 2 bases and J by 3 bases, with 5 bases of the junction left unmatched. The CDR3 runs to 16 residues. Germline-derived CDR1 and CDR2 are MDHEN and SYDVKM.

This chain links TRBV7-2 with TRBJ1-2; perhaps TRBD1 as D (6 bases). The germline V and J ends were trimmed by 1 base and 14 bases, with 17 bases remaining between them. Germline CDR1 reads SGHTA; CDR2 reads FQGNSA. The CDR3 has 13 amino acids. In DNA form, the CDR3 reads TGTGCCAGCAGCTTAGTAGGGGGATTAGAAGAGACCTTC. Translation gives CASSLVGGLEETF.

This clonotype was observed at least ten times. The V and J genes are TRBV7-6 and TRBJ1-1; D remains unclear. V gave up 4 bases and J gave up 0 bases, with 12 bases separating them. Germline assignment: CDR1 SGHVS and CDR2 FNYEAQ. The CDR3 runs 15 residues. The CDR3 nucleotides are TGTGCCAGCAGCTACGGGTCGACCCTGAACACTGAAGCTTTCTTT. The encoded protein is CASSYGSTLNTEAFF.

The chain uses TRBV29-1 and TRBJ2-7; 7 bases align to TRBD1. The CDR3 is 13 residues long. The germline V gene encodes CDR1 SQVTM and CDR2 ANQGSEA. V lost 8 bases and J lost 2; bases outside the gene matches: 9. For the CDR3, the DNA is TGCAGCTTAGTAGTGACAGGGACCTACGAGCAGTACTTC. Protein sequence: CSLVVTGTYEQYF.

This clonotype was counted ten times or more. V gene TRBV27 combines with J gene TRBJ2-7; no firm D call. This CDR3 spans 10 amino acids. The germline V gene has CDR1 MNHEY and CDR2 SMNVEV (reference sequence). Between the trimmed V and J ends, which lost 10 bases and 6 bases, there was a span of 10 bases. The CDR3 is CATGSAEQYF. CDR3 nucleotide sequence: TGTGCCACCGGTTCAGCCGAGCAGTACTTC.

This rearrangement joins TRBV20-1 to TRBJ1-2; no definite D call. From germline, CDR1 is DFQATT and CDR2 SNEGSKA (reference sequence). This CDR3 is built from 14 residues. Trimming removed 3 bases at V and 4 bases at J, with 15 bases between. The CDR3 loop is CSASSAVPSYGYTF. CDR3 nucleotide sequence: TGCAGTGCTAGTTCGGCGGTCCCCTCCTATGGCTACACCTTC.

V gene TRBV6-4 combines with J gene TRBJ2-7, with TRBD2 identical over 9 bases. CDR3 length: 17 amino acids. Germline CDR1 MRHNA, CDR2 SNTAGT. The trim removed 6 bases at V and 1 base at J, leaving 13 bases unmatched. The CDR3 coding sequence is TGTGCCAGCAGCCAGGGGGGTAGCGGGGGAGCGTCCTACGAGCAGTACTTC. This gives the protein CASSQGGSGGASYEQYF.

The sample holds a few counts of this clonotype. CDR3 sequence reads: CASSPTRRRTQYF. CDR3 nucleotides: TGTGCCAGCAGTCCCACCAGGAGACGTACGCAGTATTTT. V usage is TRBV25-1 and J usage is TRBJ2-3; D remains unclear. This CDR3 has 13 amino acids. Germline-derived CDR1 and CDR2 are MGHDK and SYGVNS. V was pared by 5 bases and J by 8 bases, with 14 bases between. The full variable domain, with the rest looked up from reference TRBV25-1 and TRBJ2-3, is EADIYQTPRYLVIGTGKKITLECSQTMGHDKMYWYQQDPGMELHLIHYSYGVNSTEKGDLSSESTVSRIRTEHFPLTLESARPSHTSQYLCASSPTRRRTQYFGPGTRLTVL.

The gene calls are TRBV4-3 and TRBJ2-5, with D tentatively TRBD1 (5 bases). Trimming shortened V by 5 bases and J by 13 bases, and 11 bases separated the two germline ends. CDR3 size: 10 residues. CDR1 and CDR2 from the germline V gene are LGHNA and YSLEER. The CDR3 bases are TGCGCCAGCAGCGTCCGAGACAGGTACTTC. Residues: CASSVRDRYF.